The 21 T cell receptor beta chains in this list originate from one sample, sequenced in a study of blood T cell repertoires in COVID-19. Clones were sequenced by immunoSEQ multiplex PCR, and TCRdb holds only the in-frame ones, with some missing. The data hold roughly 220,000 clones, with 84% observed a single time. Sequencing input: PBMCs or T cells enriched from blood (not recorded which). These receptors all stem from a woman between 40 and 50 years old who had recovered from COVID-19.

The CDR3 loop reads CASSLNYGYTF. CDR3 DNA: TGTGCCAGCAGCCTTAACTATGGCTACACCTTC. The V gene is TRBV12-3 or TRBV12-4, the J gene TRBJ1-2; no clear D. Trimming removed 6 bases from V and 1 base from J, with 3 bases in between. The CDR3 contains 11 residues.

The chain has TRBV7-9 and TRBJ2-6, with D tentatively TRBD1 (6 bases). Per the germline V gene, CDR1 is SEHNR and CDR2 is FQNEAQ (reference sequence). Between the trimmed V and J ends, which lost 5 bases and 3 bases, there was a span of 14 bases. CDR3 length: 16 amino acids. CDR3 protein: CASSRTWTVGANVLTF. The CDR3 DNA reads TGTGCCAGCAGCCGGACCTGGACAGTTGGGGCCAACGTCCTGACTTTC.

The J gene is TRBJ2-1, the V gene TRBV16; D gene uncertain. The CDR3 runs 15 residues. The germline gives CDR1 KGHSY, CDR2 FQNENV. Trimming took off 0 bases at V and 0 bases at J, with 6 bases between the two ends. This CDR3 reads CASSQSRSSYNEQFF. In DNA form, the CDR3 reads TGTGCCAGCAGCCAATCTCGTAGCTCCTACAATGAGCAGTTCTTC.

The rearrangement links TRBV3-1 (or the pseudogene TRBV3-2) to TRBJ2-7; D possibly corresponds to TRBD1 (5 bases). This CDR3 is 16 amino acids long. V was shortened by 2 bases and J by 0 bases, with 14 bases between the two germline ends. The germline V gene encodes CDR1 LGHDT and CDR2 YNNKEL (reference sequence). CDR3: CASSQRGAASSYEQYF. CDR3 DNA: TGTGCCAGCAGCCAAAGGGGCGCAGCAAGCTCCTACGAGCAGTACTTC.

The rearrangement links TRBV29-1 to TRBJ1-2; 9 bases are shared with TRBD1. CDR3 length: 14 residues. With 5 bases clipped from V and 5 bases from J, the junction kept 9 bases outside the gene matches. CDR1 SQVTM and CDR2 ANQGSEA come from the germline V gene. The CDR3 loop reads CSVRPRDRVYGYTF. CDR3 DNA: TGCAGCGTTCGTCCTAGGGACAGGGTGTATGGCTACACCTTC.

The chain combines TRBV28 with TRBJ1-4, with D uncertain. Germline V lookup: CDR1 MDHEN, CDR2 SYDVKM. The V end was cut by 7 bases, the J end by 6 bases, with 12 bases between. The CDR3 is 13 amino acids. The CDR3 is CASIDPRDEKLFF. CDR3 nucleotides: TGTGCCAGCATTGACCCGCGGGATGAAAAACTGTTTTTT.

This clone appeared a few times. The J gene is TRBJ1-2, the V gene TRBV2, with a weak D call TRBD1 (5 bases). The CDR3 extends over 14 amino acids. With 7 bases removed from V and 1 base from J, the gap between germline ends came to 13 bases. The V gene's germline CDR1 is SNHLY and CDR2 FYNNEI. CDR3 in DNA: TGTGCCAGCACCGACAGACTCCTTAACTATGGCTACACCTTC. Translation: CASTDRLLNYGYTF.

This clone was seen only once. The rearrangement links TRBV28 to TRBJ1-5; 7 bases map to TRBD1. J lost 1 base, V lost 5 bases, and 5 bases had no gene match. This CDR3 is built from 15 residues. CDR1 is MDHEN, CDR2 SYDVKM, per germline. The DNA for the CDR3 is TGTGCCAGCAGTCCCGGGACAGTCAGCAATCAGCCCCAGCATTTT. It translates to CASSPGTVSNQPQHF. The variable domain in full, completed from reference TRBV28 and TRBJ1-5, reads DVKVTQSSRYLVKRTGEKVFLECVQDMDHENMFWYRQDPGLGLRLIYFSYDVKMKEKGDIPEGYSVSREKKERFSLILESASTNQTSMYLCASSPGTVSNQPQHFGDGTRLSIL.

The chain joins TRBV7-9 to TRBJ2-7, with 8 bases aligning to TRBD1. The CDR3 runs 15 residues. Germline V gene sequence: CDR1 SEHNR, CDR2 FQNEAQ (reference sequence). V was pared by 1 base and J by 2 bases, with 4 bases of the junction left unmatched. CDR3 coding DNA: TGTGCCAGCAGCTTAGGAGCAGGGGGCCCCTACGAGCAGTACTTC. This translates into CASSLGAGGPYEQYF.

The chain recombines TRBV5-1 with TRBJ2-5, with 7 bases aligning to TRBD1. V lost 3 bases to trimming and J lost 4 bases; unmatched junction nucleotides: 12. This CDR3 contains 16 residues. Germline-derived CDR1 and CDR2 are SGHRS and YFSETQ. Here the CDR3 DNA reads TGCGCCAGCAGCTCGTTGATACAGGGGTCAGGAGAGACCCAGTACTTC. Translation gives CASSSLIQGSGETQYF.

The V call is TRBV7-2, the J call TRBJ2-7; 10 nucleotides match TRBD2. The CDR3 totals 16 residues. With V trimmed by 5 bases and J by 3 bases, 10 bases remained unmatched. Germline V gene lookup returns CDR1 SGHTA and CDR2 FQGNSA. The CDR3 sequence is CASSVSGTSAFYEQYF. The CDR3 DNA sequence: TGTGCCAGCAGCGTCTCCGGGACTAGCGCCTTCTACGAGCAGTACTTC.

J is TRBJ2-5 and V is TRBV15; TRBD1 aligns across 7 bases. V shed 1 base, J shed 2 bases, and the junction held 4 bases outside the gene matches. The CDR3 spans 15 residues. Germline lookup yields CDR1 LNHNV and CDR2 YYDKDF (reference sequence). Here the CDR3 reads CATSRGGTEQETQYF. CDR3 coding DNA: TGTGCCACCAGCAGAGGAGGGACAGAACAAGAGACCCAGTACTTC. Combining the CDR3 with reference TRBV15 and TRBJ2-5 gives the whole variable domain DAMVIQNPRYQVTQFGKPVTLSCSQTLNHNVMYWYQQKSSQAPKLLFHYYDKDFNNEADTPDNFQSRRPNTSFCFLDIRSPGLGDTAMYLCATSRGGTEQETQYFGPGTRLLVL.

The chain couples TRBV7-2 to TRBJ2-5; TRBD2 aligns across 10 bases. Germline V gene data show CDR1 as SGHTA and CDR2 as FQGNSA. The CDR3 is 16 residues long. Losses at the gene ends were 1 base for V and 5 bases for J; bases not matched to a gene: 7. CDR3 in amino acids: CASSLEVLAGVETQYF. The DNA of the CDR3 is TGTGCCAGCAGCTTAGAGGTGCTAGCGGGAGTTGAGACCCAGTACTTC.

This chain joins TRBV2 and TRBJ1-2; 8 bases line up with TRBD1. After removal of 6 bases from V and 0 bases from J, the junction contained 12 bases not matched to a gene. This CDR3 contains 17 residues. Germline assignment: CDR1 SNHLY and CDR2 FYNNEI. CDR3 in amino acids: CASSADRGALSNYGYTF. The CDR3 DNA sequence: TGTGCCAGCAGCGCAGACAGGGGCGCCCTGTCTAACTATGGCTACACCTTC.

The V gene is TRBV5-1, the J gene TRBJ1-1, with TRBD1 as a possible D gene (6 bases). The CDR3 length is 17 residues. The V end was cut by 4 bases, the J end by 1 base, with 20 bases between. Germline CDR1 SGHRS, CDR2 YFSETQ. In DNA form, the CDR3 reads TGCGCCAGCAGCCCACCTCGGCAGAACAGGGAGAACACTGAAGCTTTCTTT. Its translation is CASSPPRQNRENTEAFF.

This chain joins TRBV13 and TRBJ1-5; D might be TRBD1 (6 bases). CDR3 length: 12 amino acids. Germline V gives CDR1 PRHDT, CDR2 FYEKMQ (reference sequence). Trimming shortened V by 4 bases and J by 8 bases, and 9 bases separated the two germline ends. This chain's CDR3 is CASSSRGEPQHF. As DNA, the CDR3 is TGTGCCAGCAGCTCCAGGGGTGAGCCCCAGCATTTT.

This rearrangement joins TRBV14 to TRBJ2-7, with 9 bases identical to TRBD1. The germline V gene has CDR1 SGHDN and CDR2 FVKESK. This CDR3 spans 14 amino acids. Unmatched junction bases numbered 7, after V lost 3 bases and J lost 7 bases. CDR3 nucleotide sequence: TGTGCCAGCAGCCAGCGGGACAGGGACCGTGAGCAGTACTTC. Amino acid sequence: CASSQRDRDREQYF.

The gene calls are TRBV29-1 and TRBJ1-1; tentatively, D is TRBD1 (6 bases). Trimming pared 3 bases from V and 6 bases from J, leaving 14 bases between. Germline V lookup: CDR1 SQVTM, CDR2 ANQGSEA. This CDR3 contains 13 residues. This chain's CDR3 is CSVEGAGRAEAFF. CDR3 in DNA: TGCAGCGTTGAGGGGGCTGGTAGGGCTGAAGCTTTCTTT.

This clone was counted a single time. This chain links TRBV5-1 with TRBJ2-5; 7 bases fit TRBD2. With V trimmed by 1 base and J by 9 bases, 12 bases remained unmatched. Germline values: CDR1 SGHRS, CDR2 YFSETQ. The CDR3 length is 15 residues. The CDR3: CASSLMAGDQGAQYF. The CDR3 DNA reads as TGCGCCAGCAGCTTGATGGCGGGGGACCAAGGGGCCCAGTACTTC.

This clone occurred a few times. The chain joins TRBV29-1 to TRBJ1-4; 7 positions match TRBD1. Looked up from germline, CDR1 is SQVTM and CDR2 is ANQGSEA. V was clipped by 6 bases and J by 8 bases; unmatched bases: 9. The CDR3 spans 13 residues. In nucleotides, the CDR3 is TGCAGCGTAGAAAGCAGGGGGAGCGAAAAACTGTTTTTT. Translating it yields CSVESRGSEKLFF.

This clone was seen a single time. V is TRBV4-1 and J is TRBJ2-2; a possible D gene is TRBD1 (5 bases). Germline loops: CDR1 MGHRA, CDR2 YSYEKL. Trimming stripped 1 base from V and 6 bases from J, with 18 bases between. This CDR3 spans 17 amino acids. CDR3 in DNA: TGCGCCAGCAGCCAAGGTGGGGCCTTCAGGGTACCCGGGGAGCTGTTTTTT. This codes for CASSQGGAFRVPGELFF.